In its sample, the clone carrying this T cell receptor (beta chain) was seen once. The method was immunoSEQ multiplex PCR; TCRdb's version includes in-frame clones alone and lacks a portion of them. The table has 65,000 to 75,000 clones, under 95% seen once. CDR3 length: 14 residues. V shed 4 bases, J shed 7 bases, and the junction held 6 bases outside the gene matches. Germline CDR1 reads MNHNY; CDR2 reads SVGAGI (reference sequence). This specimen comes from a study of T cell changes during pregnancy in multiple sclerosis. This clonotype was sampled from a female donor in good health, enrolled as a control in a pregnancy study. The J gene is TRBJ2-2, the V gene TRBV6-6, with TRBD1 matching 7 bases. Sequenced here: peripheral blood, sampled in the third trimester of pregnancy. CDR3 protein: CASSSRGQVGELFF. The CDR3 DNA reads TGTGCCAGCAGTTCGAGGGGGCAGGTCGGGGAGCTGTTTTTT.